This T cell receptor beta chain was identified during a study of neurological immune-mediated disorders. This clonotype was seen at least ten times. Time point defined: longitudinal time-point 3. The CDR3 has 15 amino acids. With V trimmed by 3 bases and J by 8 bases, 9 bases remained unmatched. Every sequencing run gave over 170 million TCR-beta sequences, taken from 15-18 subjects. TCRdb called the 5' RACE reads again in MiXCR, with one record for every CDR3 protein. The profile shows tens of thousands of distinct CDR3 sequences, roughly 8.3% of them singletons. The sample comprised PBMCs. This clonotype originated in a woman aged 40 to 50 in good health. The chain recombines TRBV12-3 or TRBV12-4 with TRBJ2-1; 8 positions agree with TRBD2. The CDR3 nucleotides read TGTGCCAGCAGTTTGAGGGTAGCGGGAAGAGATGAGCAGTTCTTC. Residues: CASSLRVAGRDEQFF.